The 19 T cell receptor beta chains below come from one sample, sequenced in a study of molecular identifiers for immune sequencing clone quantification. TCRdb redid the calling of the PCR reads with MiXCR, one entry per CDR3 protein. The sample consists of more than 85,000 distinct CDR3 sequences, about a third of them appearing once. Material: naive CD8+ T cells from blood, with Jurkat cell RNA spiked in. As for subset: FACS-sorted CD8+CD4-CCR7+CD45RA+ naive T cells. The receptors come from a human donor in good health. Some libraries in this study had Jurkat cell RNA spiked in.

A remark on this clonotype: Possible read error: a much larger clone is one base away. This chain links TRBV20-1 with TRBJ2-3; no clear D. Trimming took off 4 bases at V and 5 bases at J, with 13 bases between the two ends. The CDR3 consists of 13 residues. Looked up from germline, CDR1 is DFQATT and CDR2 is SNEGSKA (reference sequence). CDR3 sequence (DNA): TGCAGTGCTATCGCGGCAAACATAGATACGCAGTATTTT. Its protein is CSAIAANIDTQYF.

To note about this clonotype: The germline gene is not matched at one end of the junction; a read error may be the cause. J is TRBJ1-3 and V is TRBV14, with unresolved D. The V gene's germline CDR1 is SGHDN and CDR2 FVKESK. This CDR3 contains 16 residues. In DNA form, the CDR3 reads TGTACCAGCAGCCAGGCCCCCGGATTCTCTGGAAACACCATATATTTT. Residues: CTSSQAPGFSGNTIYF.

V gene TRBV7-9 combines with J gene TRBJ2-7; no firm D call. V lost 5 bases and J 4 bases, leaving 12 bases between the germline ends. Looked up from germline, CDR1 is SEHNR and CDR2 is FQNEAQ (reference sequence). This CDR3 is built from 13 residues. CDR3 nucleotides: TGTGCCAGCAGCCTCGCCTTGGGGTACGAGCAGTACTTC. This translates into CASSLALGYEQYF.

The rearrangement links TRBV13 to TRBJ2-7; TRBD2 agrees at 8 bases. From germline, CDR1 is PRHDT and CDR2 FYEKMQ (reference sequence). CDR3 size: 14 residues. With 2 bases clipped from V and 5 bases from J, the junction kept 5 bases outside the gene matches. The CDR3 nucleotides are TGTGCCAGCAGCTTAAACGGGAGGGCCCACGAGCAGTACTTC. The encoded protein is CASSLNGRAHEQYF. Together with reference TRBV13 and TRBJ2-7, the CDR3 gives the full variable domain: AAGVIQSPRHLIKEKRETATLKCYPIPRHDTVYWYQQGPGQDPQFLISFYEKMQSDKGSIPDRFSAQQFSDYHSELNMSSLELGDSALYFCASSLNGRAHEQYFGPGTRLTVT.

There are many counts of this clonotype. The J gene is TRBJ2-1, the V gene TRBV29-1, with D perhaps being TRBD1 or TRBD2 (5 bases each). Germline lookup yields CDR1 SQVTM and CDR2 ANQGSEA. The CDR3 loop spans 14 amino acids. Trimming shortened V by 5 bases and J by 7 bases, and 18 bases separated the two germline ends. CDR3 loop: CSVQIGTARNEQFF. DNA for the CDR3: TGCAGCGTTCAGATCGGGACCGCTAGAAATGAGCAGTTCTTC.

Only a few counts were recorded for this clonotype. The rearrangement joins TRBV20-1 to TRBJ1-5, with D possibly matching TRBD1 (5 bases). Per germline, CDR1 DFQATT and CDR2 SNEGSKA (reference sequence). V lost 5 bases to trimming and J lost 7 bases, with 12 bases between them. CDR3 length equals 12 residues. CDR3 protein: CSAPGSGQPQHF. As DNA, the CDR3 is TGCAGTGCTCCAGGGAGCGGCCAGCCCCAGCATTTT.

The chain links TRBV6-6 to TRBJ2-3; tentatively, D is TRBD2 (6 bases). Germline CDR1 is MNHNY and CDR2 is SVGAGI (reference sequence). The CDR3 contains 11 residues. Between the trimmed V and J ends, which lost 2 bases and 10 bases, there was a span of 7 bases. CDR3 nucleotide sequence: TGTGCCAGCAGTTACGGGGAGGCGCAGTATTTT. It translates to CASSYGEAQYF.

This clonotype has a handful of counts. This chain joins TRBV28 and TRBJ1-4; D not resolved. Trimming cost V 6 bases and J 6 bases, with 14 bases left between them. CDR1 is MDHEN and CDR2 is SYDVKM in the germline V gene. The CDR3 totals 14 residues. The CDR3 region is CASSTPGDDEKLFF. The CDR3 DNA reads TGTGCCAGCAGCACGCCCGGCGACGATGAAAAACTGTTTTTT.

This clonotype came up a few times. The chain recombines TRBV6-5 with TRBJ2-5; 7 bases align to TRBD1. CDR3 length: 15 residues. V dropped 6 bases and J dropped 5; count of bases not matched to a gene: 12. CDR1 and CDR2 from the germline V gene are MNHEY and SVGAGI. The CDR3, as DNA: TGTGCCAGCAGCTTAAATCCCGGGACAGCGGAGACCCAGTACTTC. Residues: CASSLNPGTAETQYF.

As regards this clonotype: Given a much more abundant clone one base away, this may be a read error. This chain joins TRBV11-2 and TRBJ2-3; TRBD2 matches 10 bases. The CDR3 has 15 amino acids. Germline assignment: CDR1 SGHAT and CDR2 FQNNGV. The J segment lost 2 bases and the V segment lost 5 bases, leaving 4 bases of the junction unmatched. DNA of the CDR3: TGTGCCAGCAGCGCCGGGACTAGCGACACAGATACGCAGTATTTT. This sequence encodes CASSAGTSDTDTQYF.

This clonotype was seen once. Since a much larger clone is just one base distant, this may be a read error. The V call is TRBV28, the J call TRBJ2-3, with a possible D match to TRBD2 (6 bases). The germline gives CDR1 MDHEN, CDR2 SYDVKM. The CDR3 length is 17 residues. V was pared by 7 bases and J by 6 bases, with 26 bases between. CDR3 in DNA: TGTGCCAGCACCCCACCGGGGGAGGAGATCTTCAGCGATACGCAGTATTTT. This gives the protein CASTPPGEEIFSDTQYF. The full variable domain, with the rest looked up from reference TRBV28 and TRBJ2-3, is DVKVTQSSRYLVKRTGEKVFLECVQDMDHENMFWYRQDPGLGLRLIYFSYDVKMKEKGDIPEGYSVSREKKERFSLILESASTNQTSMYLCASTPPGEEIFSDTQYFGPGTRLTVL.

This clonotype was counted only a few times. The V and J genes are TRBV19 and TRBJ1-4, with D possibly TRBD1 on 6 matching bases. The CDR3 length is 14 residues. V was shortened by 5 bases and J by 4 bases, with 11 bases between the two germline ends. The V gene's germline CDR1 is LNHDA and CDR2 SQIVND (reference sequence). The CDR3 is CASSQQGRNEKLFF. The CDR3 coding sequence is TGTGCCAGTAGTCAACAGGGACGTAATGAAAAACTGTTTTTT.

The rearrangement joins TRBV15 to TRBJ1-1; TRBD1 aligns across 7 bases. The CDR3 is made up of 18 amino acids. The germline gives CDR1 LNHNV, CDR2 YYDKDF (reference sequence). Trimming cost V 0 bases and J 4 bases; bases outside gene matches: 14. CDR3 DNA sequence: TGTGCCACCAGCAGAGAAGCCCGAAACAGGGGCGAGGGCACTGAAGCTTTCTTT. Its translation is CATSREARNRGEGTEAFF. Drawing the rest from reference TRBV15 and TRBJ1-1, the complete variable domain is DAMVIQNPRYQVTQFGKPVTLSCSQTLNHNVMYWYQQKSSQAPKLLFHYYDKDFNNEADTPDNFQSRRPNTSFCFLDIRSPGLGDTAMYLCATSREARNRGEGTEAFFGQGTRLTVV.

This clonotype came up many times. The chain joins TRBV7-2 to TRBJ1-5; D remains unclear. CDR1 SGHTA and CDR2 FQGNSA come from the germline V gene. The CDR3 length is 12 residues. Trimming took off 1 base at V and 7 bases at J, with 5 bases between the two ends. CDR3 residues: CASSLVGQPQHF. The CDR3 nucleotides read TGTGCCAGCAGCTTAGTAGGGCAGCCCCAGCATTTT.

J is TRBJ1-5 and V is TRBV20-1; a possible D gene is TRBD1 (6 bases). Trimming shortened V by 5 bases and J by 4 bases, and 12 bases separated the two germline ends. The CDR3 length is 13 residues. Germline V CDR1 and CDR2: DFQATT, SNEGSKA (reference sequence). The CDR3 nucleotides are TGCAGTGCTCCCGGGACACCTAATCAGCCCCAGCATTTT. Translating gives CSAPGTPNQPQHF.

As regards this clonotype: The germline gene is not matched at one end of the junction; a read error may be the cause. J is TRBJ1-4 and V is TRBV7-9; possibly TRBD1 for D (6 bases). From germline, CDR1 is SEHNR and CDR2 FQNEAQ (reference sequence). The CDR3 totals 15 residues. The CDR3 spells CASSPAGATKEKLFF. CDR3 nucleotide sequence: TGTGCCAGCAGCCCAGCAGGGGCAACTAAAGAAAAACTGTTTTTT.

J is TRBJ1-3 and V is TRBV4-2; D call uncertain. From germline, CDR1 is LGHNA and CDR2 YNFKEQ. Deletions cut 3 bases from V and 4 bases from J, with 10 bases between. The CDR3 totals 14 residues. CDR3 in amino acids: CASSHPGSGNTIYF. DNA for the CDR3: TGTGCCAGCAGCCACCCGGGGTCGGGAAACACCATATATTTT.

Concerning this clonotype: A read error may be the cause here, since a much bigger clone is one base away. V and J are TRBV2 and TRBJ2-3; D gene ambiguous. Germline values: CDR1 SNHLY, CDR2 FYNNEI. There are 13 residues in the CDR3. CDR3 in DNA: TGTGCCAGCAGTGAAGACGGCACAGATGCGCAGTATTTT. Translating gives CASSEDGTDAQYF.

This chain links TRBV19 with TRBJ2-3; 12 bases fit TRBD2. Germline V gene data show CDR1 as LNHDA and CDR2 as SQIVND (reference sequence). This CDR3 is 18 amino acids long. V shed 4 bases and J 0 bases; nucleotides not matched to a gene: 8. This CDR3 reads CASSKLAGGTISTDTQYF. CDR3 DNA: TGTGCCAGTAGTAAACTAGCGGGAGGAACGATCAGCACAGATACGCAGTATTTT.